This T cell receptor (beta chain) was captured by sequencing in a study of CD8+ T cells in alopecia areata. In this sample, this clone turned up once. Its antigen is still unknown. Cell sorting was applied to PBMCs, and CD4+ and CD8+ T cells were collected. Study-wide findings and caveats: Patients shared TCRs less clearly than mice did, possibly for HLA-related reasons. Affected lesional scalp, above all in alopecia totalis/universalis, was more clonal than normal scalp.

The V segment lost 2 bases and the J segment 5 bases; nucleotides outside the gene matches: 10. This CDR3 has 15 residues. Germline V gene data show CDR1 as SQVTM and CDR2 as ANQGSEA. Sequencing relied on a cDNA template that was reverse transcribed from extracted RNA. Produced via immunoSEQ multiplex PCR; TCRdb's table is partial and in-frame only. This sample has over 150,000 clones, with 56% found just once. Sequencing was done on a sample of CD8+ T cells sorted from blood. The source of this sequence is a human donor in good health. The rearrangement links TRBV29-1 to TRBJ1-2, with 8 nucleotides matching TRBD1. In DNA, the CDR3 is TGCAGCGTTGAATCGCAGGGGGCGGGTGGGTATGGCTACACCTTC. Translating gives CSVESQGAGGYGYTF.